The TCR beta chain under discussion was sequenced for a study of blood T cells in healthy people across ages. A J-beta primer mix and a sample-barcoded 5' primer were used in a second PCR of roughly 6 to 11 cycles. Each CDR3 protein is one row after TCRdb ran MiXCR on the 5' RACE reads. The table records roughly 800,000 distinct CDR3 sequences, roughly 50% of them present only once. This clonotype was counted only a few times. Germline V lookup: CDR1 MDHEN, CDR2 SYDVKM. The CDR3 contains 15 residues. V shed 4 bases and J 8 bases; nucleotides not matched to a gene: 6. The chain has TRBV28 and TRBJ2-1; 12 nucleotides line up with TRBD2. This TCR was sampled from a young man in good health. Sequenced: blood. CDR3 sequence (DNA): TGTGCCAGCAGTTCGCTAGCGGGAGGGCCCGATGAGCAGTTCTTC. Protein product: CASSSLAGGPDEQFF. Looking up the rest from reference TRBV28 and TRBJ2-1 gives the full variable domain: DVKVTQSSRYLVKRTGEKVFLECVQDMDHENMFWYRQDPGLGLRLIYFSYDVKMKEKGDIPEGYSVSREKKERFSLILESASTNQTSMYLCASSSLAGGPDEQFFGPGTRLTVL.